Listed below are T cell receptor beta chains from one sample, sequenced in a study of cytomegalovirus exposure and HLA in healthy donors. Assay used: immunoSEQ multiplex PCR; TCRdb lists only in-frame clones, some missing. The repertoire holds 60,000 to 65,000 clones, approximately 75% seen once, with roughly 25% in the top ten. Input material: PBMCs. These TCRs come from a man in his forties or fifties in good health and CMV-seropositive. CDR3s include the opening cysteine and the closing phenylalanine or tryptophan. D genes are given only for firm matches.

j_gene | d_gene | len | v_gene | CDR3aa | CDR3nt
TRBJ1-3 | TRBD1 | 14 | TRBV29-1 | CSVGTGGLGNTIYF | TGCAGCGTTGGGACAGGGGGTCTTGGAAACACCATATATTTT
TRBJ2-2 | NA | 17 | TRBV9 | CASSYRIWTENTGELFF | TGTGCCAGCAGCTACAGGATTTGGACCGAGAACACCGGGGAGCTGTTTTTT
TRBJ2-7 | NA | 14 | TRBV5-1 | CASSEGGRIYEQYF | TGCGCCAGCAGCGAGGGCGGTAGGATCTACGAGCAGTACTTC
TRBJ1-1 | TRBD1 | 13 | TRBV6-1 | CASGDRVNTEAFF | TGTGCCAGCGGGGACAGGGTGAACACTGAAGCTTTCTTT
TRBJ2-7 | TRBD1 | 14 | TRBV5-1 | CASSLPGQGYEQYF | TGCGCCAGCTCTCTGCCGGGACAGGGCTACGAGCAGTACTTC
TRBJ2-2 | TRBD2 | 16 | TRBV7-9 | CASSDPGTSASGELFF | TGTGCCAGCAGCGATCCCGGGACTAGCGCTTCCGGGGAGCTGTTTTTT
TRBJ1-2 | NA | 13 | TRBV5-5 | CASSLEGDYGYTF | TGTGCCAGCAGCTTAGAAGGGGACTATGGCTACACCTTC
TRBJ1-1 | TRBD1 | 16 | TRBV19 | CASSKARDRGFTEAFF | TGTGCCAGTAGTAAGGCCCGGGACAGGGGATTCACTGAAGCTTTCTTT
TRBJ1-6 | NA | 13 | TRBV6-1 | CASSSLANSPLHF | TGTGCCAGCAGCTCCCTAGCTAATTCACCCCTCCACTTT
TRBJ1-2 | TRBD1 | 13 | TRBV5-1 | CASSIRDRGGYTF | TGCGCCAGCAGCATCCGGGACAGGGGAGGCTACACCTTC